This TCR beta chain is drawn from a study of cytomegalovirus exposure and HLA in healthy donors (dated by TCRdb to 2016 to 2017). Turning to the overall study: In an earlier analysis of approximately 500 of the donors, 276 Gb of sequence data and 100 million or so unique TCR beta sequences from roughly 180 million T cells were reported. About 330 gigabases of sequencing data and roughly 80 million unique TCR sequences made up an early release that covered 640 HLA-typed donors. Of the roughly 400 genotyped donors, 65% to 90% fell in the genetic ancestry cluster associated with self-reported Caucasian donors. The study was designed to test whether signatures of past pathogen exposure could be identified by cataloging public T cell receptors. The study profiled the T cell repertoires of under 700 subjects by immunosequencing and related them to cytomegalovirus serostatus. Along with the approximately 670-subject first cohort, a separate validation cohort of 120 different subjects was used. High-throughput TCR immunosequencing, statistical association of individual TCRs with disease status, and machine learning were combined to predict cytomegalovirus infection status. A later analysis re-analyzed previously published TCR beta repertoires from 550 to 700 donors and added high-resolution HLA genotyping to study TCR occurrence patterns. Rather than using new phenotypic data, the later analysis identified candidate immune exposures from TCR beta sequences and from how often those sequences occurred across donors. To decide whether each TCR beta V gene segment behaved as functional or pseudogenic, an earlier analysis of 587 of the donors relied on high-throughput TCR beta sequencing. Donor age, sex, ethnicity and CMV serostatus were collected together with the repertoire data. In a later genetic analysis, genome-wide SNP genotypes for about three fifths of the roughly 670 donors were used, and that subset was treated as a discovery cohort. Every repertoire in the discovery cohort had been generated on one and the same sequencing platform. HLA typing included class I and class II loci at four-digit resolution. The number of donors typed differed by locus, with roughly 629-640 for A, B, C, DRB1 and DQB1, around 500 for DQA1, over 600 for DPA1, and 400 to 490 for DPB1. A handful of DR-DQ haplotypes were handled as single units for association and clustering because linkage in the cohort was strong. Among 300 to 500 genotyped donors of the cohort, an average of roughly 230,000 unique TCR beta nucleotide sequences was sequenced per donor, of which about 19% were non-productive. General findings and caveats noted by the study authors: A further reported finding was that TCR beta sequences accurately predicted the HLA-A and HLA-B alleles for most subjects in the first cohort. A later genetic analysis reported fewer N-insertions in productive TCRs among donors in an Asian-associated ancestry cluster than the approximately 670-donor mean. Correlated functional status among segregating V segments might be attributable to linkage disequilibrium, but an unknown experimental factor could not be ruled out. In a later analysis, TCR association rates were found to vary across HLA loci, with the most associated TCRs seen for DRB1 alleles and the fewest for HLA-C alleles. According to a later analysis, parvovirus B19, influenza, CMV and Epstein-Barr virus appeared linked to several top co-occurrence clusters. Because counts were too low, about 15 rarely observed V segments, including chromosome 9 orphons, were left out of the earlier analysis of a few hundred of the donors. In this cohort, only TCR beta chains were sequenced, and detectable features were limited by the absence of alpha or paired-chain data. A group of highly shared sequence variants was considered likely to be a technical artifact of the sequencing pipeline. In a later analysis, HLA-associated TCR beta chains showed more clonal expansion and lower generation probabilities than non-associated chains that were equally common. An earlier analysis of around 540 of the donors showed that most TCR beta V segments appeared in productive rearrangements either about 90% or about 30% of the time, which broadly matched IMGT annotations. The classifier was reported to diagnose cytomegalovirus status with high specificity and sensitivity in both the original cohort and the validation cohort. Most TCR sequences were seen in very few donors, while some public TCRs were found in many individuals. Some IMGT-functional V segments, including TRBV6-2 and TRBV6-3, could not be told apart with the 87-base-pair reads, so those segments were excluded. Three of the identified cytomegalovirus-associated TCR beta chains were confirmed in vitro to be specific for cytomegalovirus antigens. Sequencing depth was assumed to be roughly uniform across donors in the presence/absence analyses, though that assumption may not hold. According to a later analysis, most CMV-associated TCR beta chains appeared to be HLA-restricted, and the HLA associations seemed to be driven largely by CMV exposure. A later genetic analysis associated a missense DCLRE1C variant with V-gene and J-gene trimming of TCR beta chains, and an independent cohort replicated the association. In the study, 150 to 200 TCR beta chains were listed as associated with cytomegalovirus. In a later analysis, 16,951 TCR beta sequences were associated with specific HLA alleles at a false discovery rate of 0.05. HLA typing was unavailable for some donors at each locus, so association tests used only the typed subset. Assigning TCR associations to individual alleles was difficult when HLA alleles, especially DR and DQ, strongly co-occurred. The only immune exposure information available for the cohort was CMV serostatus. It was suggested by the authors that the approach could potentially be generalized to other disease states and immunological phenotypes.

From a lookup of the germline V gene, CDR1 and CDR2 are MNHEY and SVGAGI. Counted from cysteine to phenylalanine, this CDR3 has 14 amino acids. Only the CDR3 DNA is retained, 42 bases long and in frame from the first base. Trimming takes 6 bases from V and 1 base from J, and the germline ends sit 12 bases apart. The library was prepared using the immunoSEQ multiplex PCR assay. A mixture of 60 forward primers for TCR Vbeta segments and 13 reverse primers for TCR Jbeta segments was used in the multiplex PCR. The CDR3 region of rearranged TCR beta genes was amplified from genomic DNA by a multiplex PCR assay. Amplified TCR beta libraries were sequenced as 87-base-pair reads on the Illumina HiSeq System. The study's own analysis went as follows. Across the 500 to 700 repertoires, a later analysis counted approximately 75 million unique TCR beta chains, 9.5 million to 12 million of which were shared by at least two donors. To remove PCR and sequencing errors, raw reads were error-corrected and collapsed into unique sequences using a nearest-neighbor algorithm that merged closely related sequences. V, D and J gene segments were assigned by aligning CDR3 sequences to IMGT reference sequences. For a sequence to be retained, a match of at least six nucleotides to both a V gene segment and a J gene segment was required. Rearrangements were classified as productive when the CDR3 lacked stop codons and remained in frame with V and J, and all other rearrangements were classified as non-productive. CDR3 was defined by IMGT convention, running from the second conserved V-encoded cysteine to the conserved J-encoded phenylalanine. The earlier analysis of about 570 of the donors excluded any sequence lacking an unambiguous match to a single V gene segment. In an earlier analysis of some 590 of the donors, a V segment was called functional when productive rearrangements were above 56.7%, and segregating when the standard deviation between donors exceeded 5%. A statistical classification framework was built to diagnose cytomegalovirus status from the catalog of TCR beta chain sequences. In a later analysis, V and J genes were assigned by comparing TCR nucleotide sequences against IMGT/GENE-DB human TR gene sequences. In a later analysis, CDR3 sequences and most-parsimonious VDJ recombination scenarios were assigned using the TCRdist pipeline. In a later analysis, every TCR beta chain was defined by the combination of its CDR3 amino acid sequence and its V-gene family, and reads without a unique V-gene family were dropped. As a way to deal with suspected cross-contamination and a sequencing artifact, a later analysis dropped 450 to 700 nucleotide sequences that were highly shared and had low generation probability. A later analysis calculated a clonal expansion index for each public chain from normalized within-repertoire ranks of inferred template counts. Generation probabilities in a later analysis came from a VDJ recombination model fitted to out-of-frame rearrangements, and those results were checked against IGoR. In a later analysis, hypergeometric tests were used to score TCR-TCR, TCR-HLA and TCR-CMV co-occurrence, with a repertoire-size bias correction applied to TCR pairs. In a later analysis, false discovery rates were estimated by permuting HLA or CMV assignments 20 times. A later analysis grouped co-occurring TCRs with DBSCAN, adding TCRdist sequence similarity when clustering within HLA-allele-positive subsets. For co-occurrence clustering, repertoires with fewer than 30,000 or more than 120,000 public chains were excluded, along with about five repertoires with anomalous nucleotide sharing. This immuneACCESS table, as held by TCRdb, lists in-frame sequences with V and J called but not all clones. Of the missing ones, under half trace to an unresolved V gene in checked studies; the others have no known cause. V and J calls and clone size are those listed in that table; D and trimming were worked out from the DNA. This sample's table lists 50,000 or so clones. Roughly 8.8% of the sample is taken by the ten largest.

The cohort was made up of 650 to 700 healthy bone marrow donors. Cohort members were all nominally healthy when sampled, although unrecorded immune exposures were likely present. The donor was CMV seropositive and was included in the group of 250 to 350 seropositive cohort members. Every donor gave a peripheral blood sample, and the peripheral blood mononuclear cells from that sample were used for TCR beta sequencing. The Qiagen DNeasy Blood Extraction Kit was used to extract genomic DNA from the blood cell samples. As for this clone: The specificity of this receptor is unknown.

Input material: PBMCs. The receptor's source is a man aged 45-65 years in good health and CMV-seropositive. The chain links TRBV6-5 with TRBJ1-1; tentative D gene TRBD1, with 6 bases matching. The CDR3 reads as follows: CASRNRETNTEAFF. The DNA is TGTGCCAGCAGGAACAGGGAAACGAACACTGAAGCTTTCTTT.